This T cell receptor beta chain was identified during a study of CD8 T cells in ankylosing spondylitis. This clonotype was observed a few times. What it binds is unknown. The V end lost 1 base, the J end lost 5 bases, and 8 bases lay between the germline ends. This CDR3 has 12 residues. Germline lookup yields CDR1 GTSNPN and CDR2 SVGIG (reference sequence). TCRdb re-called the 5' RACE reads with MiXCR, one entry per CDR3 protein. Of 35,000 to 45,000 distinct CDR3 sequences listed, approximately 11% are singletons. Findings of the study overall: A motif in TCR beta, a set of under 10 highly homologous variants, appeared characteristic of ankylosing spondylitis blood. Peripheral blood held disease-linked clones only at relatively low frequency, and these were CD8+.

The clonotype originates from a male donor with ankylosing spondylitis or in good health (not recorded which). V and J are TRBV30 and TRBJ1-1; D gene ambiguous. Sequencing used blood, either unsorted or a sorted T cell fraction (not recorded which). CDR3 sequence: CAWSALRTEAFF. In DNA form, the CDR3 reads TGTGCCTGGAGTGCCCTTAGAACTGAAGCTTTCTTT.